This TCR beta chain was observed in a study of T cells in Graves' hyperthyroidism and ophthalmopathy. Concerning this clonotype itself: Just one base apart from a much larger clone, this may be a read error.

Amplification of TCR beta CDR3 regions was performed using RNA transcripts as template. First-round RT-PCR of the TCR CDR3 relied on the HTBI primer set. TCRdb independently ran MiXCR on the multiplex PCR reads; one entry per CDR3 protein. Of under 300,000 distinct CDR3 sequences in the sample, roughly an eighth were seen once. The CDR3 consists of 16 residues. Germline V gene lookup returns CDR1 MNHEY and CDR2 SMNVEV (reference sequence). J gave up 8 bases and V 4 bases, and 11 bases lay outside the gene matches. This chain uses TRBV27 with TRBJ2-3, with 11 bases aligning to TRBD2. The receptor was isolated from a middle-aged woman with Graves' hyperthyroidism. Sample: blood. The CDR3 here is CASSSRLAGIQGTQYF. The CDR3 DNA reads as TGTGCCAGCAGTTCCCGACTAGCGGGGATCCAAGGTACGCAGTATTTT.